This record looks at one T cell receptor (beta chain) sequence and its context. The V and J ends lost 3 bases and 6 bases respectively, with 8 bases between them. In germline, CDR1 is KGHSH, CDR2 LQKENI. The CDR3 has 13 amino acids. Profiling relied on immunoSEQ multiplex PCR, and the TCRdb table lists in-frame clones only, not all of them. The table records under 85,000 clones, approximately 93% of them present only once. The sample comes from a study of technical replicates of blood from a few donors. The clonotype originates from a human donor in good health. This chain links TRBV18 with TRBJ2-2; D is unresolved. The specimen sequenced was T cells isolated from PBMCs. CDR3 protein: CASSPIYPGELFF. The CDR3 DNA reads TGTGCCAGCTCACCTATATATCCCGGGGAGCTGTTTTTT.